This passage covers 18 T cell receptor beta chains from one sample sequenced in a study of T-cell memory formation after mild COVID-19. TCRdb processed the 5' RACE reads anew with MiXCR; each CDR3 protein has one entry. The sample holds roughly 340,000 distinct CDR3 sequences, under 25% seen once. The sample consisted of PBMCs or a T cell subset sorted from them (not recorded which). Source of these receptors: a man aged 18-30 years who had mild COVID-19 (a few samples of this study predate the infection). Cell type and time point are not known.

This chain links TRBV4-3 with TRBJ2-1; the D gene could be TRBD1 or TRBD2 (5 bases each). The V end was cut by 4 bases, the J end by 6 bases, with 13 bases between. CDR3 length equals 14 residues. The V gene's germline CDR1 is LGHNA and CDR2 YSLEER. CDR3 in DNA: TGCGCCAGCAGCCTCCTGGGGGTAGCCAATGAGCAGTTCTTC. Amino acid sequence: CASSLLGVANEQFF.

J is TRBJ2-7 and V is TRBV10-3; tentative D call: TRBD2 (5 bases). V lost 5 bases and J lost 3, with 17 bases in between. The CDR3 spans 15 residues. Germline-derived CDR1 and CDR2 are ENHRY and SYGVKD. The CDR3 region has the DNA TGTGCCATCAGTCCCGGGGAATCGGCGATCTACGAGCAGTACGTC. This codes for CAISPGESAIYEQYV.

The CDR3 region has the DNA TGCAGTGCTAGCCTGGGGGACACTGAAGCTTTCTTT. Amino acids: CSASLGDTEAFF. The gene calls are TRBV20-1 and TRBJ1-1; TRBD1 might be the D (5 bases). CDR1 and CDR2 (germline): DFQATT, SNEGSKA (reference sequence). Trimming left V 3 bases short and J 3 bases short, with 8 bases between. This CDR3 is built from 12 residues.

This clonotype was counted a few times. The CDR3: CASSRGRWQETQYF. The CDR3 coding sequence is TGTGCCAGCAGCCGAGGGCGATGGCAAGAGACCCAGTACTTC. J is TRBJ2-5 and V is TRBV14; D possibly corresponds to TRBD2 (5 bases). The CDR3 loop spans 14 amino acids. Germline-derived CDR1 and CDR2 are SGHDN and FVKESK. Trimming took 4 bases from V and 2 from J, leaving 11 bases between them.

The sample holds a few counts of this clonotype. The chain carries TRBV4-3 and TRBJ1-4, with D perhaps TRBD1 (6 bases). From germline, CDR1 is LGHNA and CDR2 YSLEER. The CDR3 is 16 amino acids. V was trimmed by 3 bases and J by 3 bases, leaving 14 bases between them. CDR3 sequence (DNA): TGCGCCAGCAGCCAGACAGGAGCGAATGCTAATGAAAAACTGTTTTTT. Translation: CASSQTGANANEKLFF.

The rearrangement joins TRBV28 to TRBJ2-4; 7 positions agree with TRBD2. J lost 1 base, V lost 3 bases, and 9 bases had no gene match. This CDR3 is built from 17 residues. CDR1 is MDHEN, CDR2 SYDVKM, per germline. The CDR3 reads CASSFSYGGKAKNIQYF. CDR3 coding DNA: TGTGCCAGCAGTTTCTCATACGGGGGGAAGGCCAAAAACATTCAGTACTTC.

The V gene is TRBV6-2 or TRBV6-3, the J gene TRBJ1-3, with D unresolved. Looked up from germline, CDR1 is MNHEY and CDR2 is SVGEGT. The CDR3 has 16 amino acids. V was clipped by 5 bases and J by 0 bases, with 14 bases between them. The CDR3 coding sequence is TGTGCCAGCAGTAATCCCGACGGTAGCTCTGGAAACACCATATATTTT. Translation gives CASSNPDGSSGNTIYF.

The rearrangement joins TRBV5-1 to TRBJ2-2; D is undetermined. Germline loops: CDR1 SGHRS, CDR2 YFSETQ. The V end was cut by 7 bases, the J end by 0 bases, with 13 bases between. This CDR3 has 15 residues. CDR3 sequence (DNA): TGCGCCAGCTCTATAAATGCGGCGAACACCGGGGAGCTGTTTTTT. The encoded protein is CASSINAANTGELFF.

This clonotype was picked up a small number of times. The V and J genes are TRBV7-9 and TRBJ2-2; D possibly corresponds to TRBD1 (5 bases). The V end lost 0 bases, the J end lost 4 bases, and 9 bases lay between the germline ends. The length of the CDR3 is 15 residues. The germline gives CDR1 SEHNR, CDR2 FQNEAQ (reference sequence). Written as DNA, the CDR3 is TGTGCCAGCAGCTTAGCGGCAGGGTTCACCGGGGAGCTGTTTTTT. This encodes CASSLAAGFTGELFF.

The chain links TRBV6-2 or TRBV6-3 to TRBJ1-1; D perhaps matches TRBD1 (5 bases). Trimming shortened V by 6 bases and J by 3 bases, and 11 bases separated the two germline ends. This CDR3 is 13 amino acids long. CDR1 and CDR2 from the germline V gene are MNHEY and SVGEGT. The chain's CDR3 is CASRSQGDTEAFF. CDR3 in DNA: TGTGCCAGCAGATCTCAGGGCGACACTGAAGCTTTCTTT.

About this clonotype itself: A much bigger clone sits one base away, suggesting this may be a read error. The CDR3 protein is CATSRALGSNEQFF. CDR3 nucleotide sequence: TGTGCCACCAGCAGAGCCCTCGGAAGCAATGAGCAGTTCTTC. This sequence joins TRBV15 and TRBJ2-1; D is undetermined. The germline V gene has CDR1 LNHNV and CDR2 YYDKDF (reference sequence). Between the trimmed V and J ends, which lost 1 base and 6 bases, there was a span of 10 bases. This CDR3 region has 14 residues.

This clonotype was recorded a few times. The chain couples TRBV7-9 to TRBJ1-4; 9 nucleotides line up with TRBD1. Germline V gene sequence: CDR1 SEHNR, CDR2 FQNEAQ (reference sequence). This CDR3 comprises 15 residues. The J segment lost 7 bases and the V segment lost 5 bases, leaving 8 bases of the junction unmatched. The chain's CDR3 is CASSPGQGVGEKLFF. The CDR3 region has the DNA TGTGCCAGCAGCCCGGGACAGGGCGTCGGTGAAAAACTGTTTTTT.

This clonotype was counted ten times or more. This chain joins TRBV3-1 and TRBJ1-6; the match to TRBD1 covers 10 bases. This CDR3 has 14 residues. V trimming: 6 bases; J trimming: 7 bases; junction bases outside the gene matches: 3. Germline V gene lookup returns CDR1 LGHDT and CDR2 YNNKEL (reference sequence). The CDR3 protein is CASSRTGGNSPLHF. CDR3 bases: TGTGCCAGCAGTCGGACAGGGGGGAATTCACCCCTCCACTTT.

A note on this clonotype: The junction departs from germline at one end; a sequencing error may be responsible. V is TRBV12-3 or TRBV12-4 and J is TRBJ2-1, with TRBD1 matching 8 bases. The CDR3 has 15 residues. CDR3 region: CASSLDRGAHNEQLF. The CDR3 DNA reads as TGTGCCAGCAGTCTCGACAGGGGCGCCCACAATGAGCAGTTATTC.

This clonotype has a handful of counts. V is TRBV6-2 or TRBV6-3 and J is TRBJ2-7; tentatively, D is TRBD2 (6 bases). Trimming took 6 bases from V and 4 from J, leaving 13 bases between them. Germline V gives CDR1 MNHEY, CDR2 SVGEGT. The CDR3 is 13 amino acids. CDR3 bases: TGTGCCAGCAGCCGGGACTCCCCTTACGAGCAGTACTTC. It specifies CASSRDSPYEQYF.

This clonotype has just a few counts. V usage is TRBV6-6 and J usage is TRBJ2-7; TRBD2 matches at 9 bases. CDR3 length: 19 residues. Germline trimming cut 0 bases from V and 1 base from J; bases unmatched to any gene: 13. Germline V gene sequence: CDR1 MNHNY, CDR2 SVGAGI (reference sequence). CDR3 sequence reads: CASSYSMAAGGGLSYEQYF. The CDR3 DNA follows: TGTGCCAGCAGTTACTCGATGGCAGCGGGGGGCGGATTATCCTACGAGCAGTACTTC.

The chain employs TRBV20-1 and TRBJ2-3, with D perhaps being TRBD1 or TRBD2 (5 bases each). The germline gives CDR1 DFQATT, CDR2 SNEGSKA (reference sequence). The CDR3 is made up of 13 amino acids. The V end was cut by 2 bases, the J end by 7 bases, with 13 bases between. The CDR3 loop is CSARTPGTNTQYF. DNA of the CDR3: TGCAGTGCTAGAACCCCGGGGACGAATACGCAGTATTTT.

The chain combines TRBV30 with TRBJ2-7; D is undetermined. The CDR3 covers 11 residues. V lost 0 bases to trimming and J lost 6 bases, with 6 bases between them. CDR1 GTSNPN and CDR2 SVGIG come from the germline V gene (reference sequence). The chain's CDR3 is CAWSVRVEQYF. CDR3 nucleotide sequence: TGTGCCTGGAGTGTAAGGGTCGAGCAGTACTTC.